This TCR beta chain was sequenced in a study of blood T cell repertoires in COVID-19. The overall study: PBMCs, B-cell-depleted T cells, or T cells provided the cDNA or gDNA that made up the material.

Sequenced by immunoSEQ multiplex PCR; TCRdb stores in-frame clones only, minus some. Of roughly 260,000 clones in the sample, about 85% were seen once. The sample holds a few counts of this clone. Sequencing used peripheral blood. This receptor was obtained from a man aged 60 to 69 who had recovered from COVID-19.

CDR3 amino acids: CASSGLAGDSYNEQFF. The CDR3 DNA is TGTGCCAGCAGTGGGCTAGCGGGGGACTCCTACAATGAGCAGTTCTTC. The chain is built from TRBV7-9 and TRBJ2-1; 10 bases line up with TRBD2. From germline, CDR1 is SEHNR and CDR2 FQNEAQ (reference sequence). V gave up 6 bases and J gave up 0 bases; unmatched junction bases: 5. The CDR3 contains 16 residues.